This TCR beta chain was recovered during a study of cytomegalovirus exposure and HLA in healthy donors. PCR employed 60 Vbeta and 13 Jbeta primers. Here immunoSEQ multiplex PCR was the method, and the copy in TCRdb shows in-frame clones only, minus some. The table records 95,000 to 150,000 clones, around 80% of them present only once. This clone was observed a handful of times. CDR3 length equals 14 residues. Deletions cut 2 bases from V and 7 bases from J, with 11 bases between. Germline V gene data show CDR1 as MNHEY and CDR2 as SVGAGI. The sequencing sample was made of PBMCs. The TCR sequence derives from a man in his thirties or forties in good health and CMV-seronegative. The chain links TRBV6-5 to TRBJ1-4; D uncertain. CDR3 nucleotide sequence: TGTGCCAGCAGTTACCTCCTCGGTAGTGAAAAACTGTTTTTT. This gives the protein CASSYLLGSEKLFF.